This T cell receptor (beta chain) stems from a study of blood T cell repertoires in COVID-19. At the level of the study: In each case, the material was cDNA or gDNA derived from T cells, B-cell-depleted T cells, or PBMCs.

Data came from immunoSEQ multiplex PCR; TCRdb stores just in-frame clones and leaves some out. This sample has 100,000 or so clones, with around 91% found just once. V was clipped by 6 bases and J by 2 bases; unmatched bases: 3. This CDR3 is built from 13 residues. The V and J genes are TRBV12-3 or TRBV12-4 and TRBJ1-2; 7 bases are a match to TRBD1. This receptor was taken from a woman aged 80 or over with acute or convalescent COVID-19. Sequencing was done on a sample of peripheral blood. Here the CDR3 reads CASRLQGNYGYTF. The CDR3 DNA reads TGTGCCAGCAGATTACAGGGGAACTATGGCTACACCTTC.